Following are 26 T cell receptor beta chains from one sample sequenced in a study of PD-L1 blockade in urothelial cancer. Only in-frame clones appear in the TCRdb table, and some are missing; sequencing was by immunoSEQ multiplex PCR. This table has tens of thousands of clones, around 76% appearing once. Material: PBMCs, obtained around atezolizumab (anti-PD-L1) treatment. The receptors stem from a man between 65 and 80 years old with urothelial cancer.

V gene TRBV11-3 combines with J gene TRBJ2-7; D call uncertain. CDR3 length equals 14 residues. Trimming shortened V by 5 bases and J by 3 bases, and 14 bases separated the two germline ends. Germline V CDR1 and CDR2: SGHNT, YENEEA. For the CDR3, the DNA is TGTGCCAGCAGCAGAAAAGCAGGCATCTACGAGCAGTACTTC. The encoded protein is CASSRKAGIYEQYF.

The chain joins TRBV7-8 to TRBJ2-7; maybe TRBD2 (5 bases). The CDR3 is 16 amino acids. CDR1 and CDR2 (germline): SGHVS, FQNEAQ. Between the trimmed V and J ends, which lost 2 bases and 2 bases, there was a span of 16 bases. The CDR3 region has the DNA TGTGCCAGCAGCTTATCCGAGGAGGTAGCCACCTACGAGCAGTACTTC. It encodes CASSLSEEVATYEQYF.

The V call is TRBV7-6, the J call TRBJ1-3; TRBD1 matches at 10 bases. With 1 base clipped from V and 3 bases from J, the junction kept 6 bases outside the gene matches. The CDR3 runs 17 residues. Germline CDR1 SGHVS, CDR2 FNYEAQ. CDR3 DNA: TGTGCCAGCAGCTTAGATGCAAGGACAGGGGGTGGAAACACCATATATTTT. Its protein is CASSLDARTGGGNTIYF. The full variable domain, completed using reference TRBV7-6 and TRBJ1-3, is GAGVSQSPRYKVTKRGQDVALRCDPISGHVSLYWYRQALGQGPEFLTYFNYEAQQDKSGLPNDRFSAERPEGSISTLTIQRTEQRDSAMYRCASSLDARTGGGNTIYFGEGSWLTVV.

The chain carries TRBV7-9 and TRBJ1-4, with D maybe TRBD1 (6 bases). CDR3 size: 16 residues. Trimming pared 2 bases from V and 3 bases from J, leaving 13 bases between. Germline CDR1 and CDR2: SEHNR and FQNEAQ (reference sequence). The CDR3 coding sequence is TGTGCCAGCAGCTTATTCACCAGGGGACCTAATGAAAAACTGTTTTTT. Its protein product is CASSLFTRGPNEKLFF.

This CDR3 is CASSDIGGGYNQPQHF. The CDR3 region has the DNA TGTGCCAGCAGTGACATAGGGGGGGGATACAATCAGCCCCAGCATTTT. The chain uses TRBV6-1 and TRBJ1-5, with a tentative D call TRBD1 (6 bases). Trimming stripped 3 bases from V and 3 bases from J, with 15 bases between. Germline V lookup: CDR1 MNHNS, CDR2 SASEGT. This CDR3 region has 16 residues.

This clone was detected a few times. V usage is TRBV6-6 and J usage is TRBJ2-7; 7 bases are a match to TRBD1. The CDR3 sequence is 13 residues long. V shed 8 bases, J shed 2 bases, and the junction held 6 bases outside the gene matches. Germline assignment: CDR1 MNHNY and CDR2 SVGAGI (reference sequence). Written as DNA, the CDR3 is TGTGCCAGCCTTAGGACAGGACCCTACGAGCAGTACTTC. It codes for CASLRTGPYEQYF.

V gene TRBV2 combines with J gene TRBJ2-5, with TRBD2 matching 13 bases. The CDR3 sequence is 15 residues long. Trimming took 7 bases from V and 5 from J; bases not matched to a gene: 7. Germline values: CDR1 SNHLY, CDR2 FYNNEI. CDR3 sequence: CASTRLAGGGETQYF. CDR3 nucleotide sequence: TGTGCCAGCACTAGACTAGCGGGGGGCGGGGAGACCCAGTACTTC.

The V call is TRBV12-5, the J call TRBJ2-5, with D possibly being TRBD2 (5 bases). The germline V gene has CDR1 LGHNT and CDR2 FRNRAP. Trimming cost V 0 bases and J 3 bases, with 17 bases left between them. The CDR3 has 17 amino acids. The CDR3: CASGLVERRRTEETQYF. CDR3 coding DNA: TGTGCTAGTGGTTTGGTAGAACGCAGGAGGACTGAAGAGACCCAGTACTTC.

The genes are TRBV23-1 and TRBJ2-7, with TRBD2 matching over 12 bases. TRBV23-1 counts as an open reading frame of uncertain function. CDR3 size: 19 residues. V gave up 2 bases and J gave up 0 bases; unmatched junction bases: 11. The CDR3 region has the DNA TGCGCCAGCAGTCAAGCTAAGAGGCCTAGCGGGAGGGTCTCCTACGAGCAGTACTTC. Protein sequence: CASSQAKRPSGRVSYEQYF.

V usage is TRBV2 and J usage is TRBJ2-4; TRBD1 agrees at 10 bases. Germline trimming cut 7 bases from V and 6 bases from J; bases unmatched to any gene: 6. The germline CDR1 and CDR2 sequences are SNHLY and FYNNEI. CDR3 length: 14 amino acids. The DNA for the CDR3 is TGTGCCAGCACCCGGGACAGGGGTGCAAACATTCAGTACTTC. Its protein is CASTRDRGANIQYF.

The chain is built from TRBV5-4 and TRBJ1-4, with D perhaps TRBD1 (5 bases). Germline CDR1 SGHNT, CDR2 YYREEE (reference sequence). Trimming left V 5 bases short and J 10 bases short, with 21 bases between. CDR3 length: 15 amino acids. The CDR3: CASRRGGTSEGKLFF. CDR3 sequence (DNA): TGTGCCAGCAGACGGGGGGGAACCTCCGAAGGAAAACTGTTTTTT.

This chain uses TRBV4-2 with TRBJ2-2; 7 bases map to TRBD2. Germline assignment: CDR1 LGHNA and CDR2 YNFKEQ. J lost 5 bases, V lost 2 bases, and 8 bases had no gene match. This CDR3 contains 16 residues. CDR3 region: CASSQIAGRGTGELFF. CDR3 DNA sequence: TGTGCCAGCAGCCAAATAGCAGGGCGGGGGACCGGGGAGCTGTTTTTT.

The chain is built from TRBV7-2 and TRBJ2-2; TRBD2 agrees at 7 bases. The ends lost 5 bases at V and 3 bases at J; junction bases unmatched: 6. This CDR3 has 15 residues. The V gene's germline CDR1 is SGHTA and CDR2 FQGNSA. CDR3 amino acids: CASSPVAGDTGELFF. The CDR3 nucleotides are TGTGCCAGCAGCCCCGTAGCGGGTGACACCGGGGAGCTGTTTTTT.

The chain recombines TRBV23-1 with TRBJ2-2; a weak D match, TRBD1 (5 bases). TRBV23-1 counts as an open reading frame of uncertain function. Trimming left V 4 bases short and J 8 bases short, with 17 bases between. The CDR3 runs 15 residues. CDR3: CASSPLGAAAGELFF. CDR3 DNA sequence: TGCGCCAGCAGTCCCTTAGGGGCTGCCGCGGGGGAGCTGTTTTTT.

The chain couples TRBV27 to TRBJ1-2; 9 bases map to TRBD1. V shed 4 bases and J 1 base; nucleotides not matched to a gene: 7. This CDR3 contains 16 residues. Per germline, CDR1 MNHEY and CDR2 SMNVEV (reference sequence). The CDR3 nucleotides read TGTGCCAGCAGTTCATACCCGGGACAGGGTAACTATGGCTACACCTTC. The encoded protein is CASSSYPGQGNYGYTF.

The chain has TRBV28 and TRBJ1-5, with D possibly being TRBD1 (5 bases). The V gene's germline CDR1 is MDHEN and CDR2 SYDVKM. The CDR3 runs 14 residues. V lost 6 bases, J lost 7 bases, and 16 bases lay in between. The DNA of the CDR3 is TGTGCCAGCAGCCCTTTCGGGGGAGGCCAGCCCCAGCATTTT. This gives the protein CASSPFGGGQPQHF.

The rearrangement uses TRBV15 and TRBJ2-2; TRBD1 matches 9 bases. Trimming took 1 base from V and 4 from J; bases not matched to a gene: 7. Germline V CDR1 and CDR2: LNHNV, YYDKDF (reference sequence). The CDR3 has 17 residues. The CDR3 loop reads CATSRGHTGQGTGELFF. CDR3 bases: TGTGCCACCAGCAGAGGACACACGGGACAGGGCACCGGGGAGCTGTTTTTT.

The CDR3 DNA sequence: TGTGCCAGCTCACCATCCGGACAGGGGGAAGGTCGTGGCTACACCTTC. This sequence encodes CASSPSGQGEGRGYTF. V and J are TRBV18 and TRBJ1-2; TRBD1 matches at 10 bases. Germline CDR1 KGHSH, CDR2 LQKENI. The CDR3 spans 16 residues. Trimming took 2 bases from V and 7 from J; bases not matched to a gene: 10.

This chain links TRBV11-1 with TRBJ2-3; 7 bases match TRBD1. V shed 7 bases and J 2 bases; nucleotides not matched to a gene: 9. The CDR3 contains 15 residues. CDR1 is SGHAT and CDR2 is FQDESV in the germline V gene (reference sequence). The CDR3 DNA reads TGTGCCAGCACCTCAGAACAGGGGTACACAGATACGCAGTATTTT. Its translation: CASTSEQGYTDTQYF.

The chain carries TRBV5-1 and TRBJ2-1, with 9 bases identical to TRBD1. This CDR3 region has 15 residues. The germline gives CDR1 SGHRS, CDR2 YFSETQ. V was pared by 0 bases and J by 4 bases, with 2 bases of the junction left unmatched. DNA of the CDR3: TGCGCCAGCAGCTTGGGACAGGGGGTTTACAATGAGCAGTTCTTC. It specifies CASSLGQGVYNEQFF.

The CDR3 coding sequence is TGTGCCAGCTCTATAGGGGCAGAAACTAATGAAAAACTGTTTTTT. It codes for CASSIGAETNEKLFF. This chain joins TRBV18 and TRBJ1-4; D may be TRBD1 (5 bases). The V end lost 6 bases, the J end lost 1 base, and 12 bases lay between the germline ends. This CDR3 spans 15 amino acids. Germline lookup yields CDR1 KGHSH and CDR2 LQKENI.

This clone appeared a few times. The rearrangement uses TRBV5-1 and TRBJ1-6; D may be TRBD1 (6 bases). There are 16 residues in the CDR3. Germline CDR1 and CDR2: SGHRS and YFSETQ. Trimming removed 0 bases at V and 10 bases at J, with 17 bases between. The CDR3 is CASSLGMGVTGSPLHF. The CDR3 DNA reads TGCGCCAGCAGCTTGGGGATGGGGGTAACAGGGTCACCCCTCCACTTT.

V is TRBV19 and J is TRBJ1-5; tentatively, D is TRBD1 (5 bases). V was trimmed by 1 base and J by 5 bases, leaving 12 bases between them. The CDR3 is 15 residues long. Germline V gene lookup returns CDR1 LNHDA and CDR2 SQIVND (reference sequence). The CDR3 loop is CASSIVQAGDQPQHF. CDR3 nucleotides: TGTGCCAGTAGTATAGTACAGGCAGGAGATCAGCCCCAGCATTTT.

The chain links TRBV30 to TRBJ2-5; a weak D match, TRBD1 (6 bases). V was shortened by 5 bases and J by 9 bases, with 13 bases between the two germline ends. The germline V gene encodes CDR1 GTSNPN and CDR2 SVGIG (reference sequence). This CDR3 spans 11 amino acids. CDR3 nucleotides: TGTGCCTGGGGAAGGGGGACGCCCCAGTACTTC. Its translation: CAWGRGTPQYF.

The chain joins TRBV4-1 to TRBJ2-5; 7 bases are shared with TRBD1. Trimming at V came to 4 bases and at J to 4 bases, leaving 9 bases not matched to a gene. Per the germline V gene, CDR1 is MGHRA and CDR2 is YSYEKL. This CDR3 region has 15 residues. DNA of the CDR3: TGCGCCAGCAGCCGAAACAGGGGTAGGGGAGAGACCCAGTACTTC. Translated: CASSRNRGRGETQYF.

CDR3 loop: CASSPTGTGGGQETQYF. DNA for the CDR3: TGCGCCAGCAGCCCGACCGGGACAGGGGGAGGGCAAGAGACCCAGTACTTC. This chain links TRBV4-1 with TRBJ2-5; the match to TRBD1 covers 11 bases. The CDR3 runs to 17 residues. Looked up from germline, CDR1 is MGHRA and CDR2 is YSYEKL. V lost 4 bases, J lost 2 bases, and 9 bases stayed unmatched.